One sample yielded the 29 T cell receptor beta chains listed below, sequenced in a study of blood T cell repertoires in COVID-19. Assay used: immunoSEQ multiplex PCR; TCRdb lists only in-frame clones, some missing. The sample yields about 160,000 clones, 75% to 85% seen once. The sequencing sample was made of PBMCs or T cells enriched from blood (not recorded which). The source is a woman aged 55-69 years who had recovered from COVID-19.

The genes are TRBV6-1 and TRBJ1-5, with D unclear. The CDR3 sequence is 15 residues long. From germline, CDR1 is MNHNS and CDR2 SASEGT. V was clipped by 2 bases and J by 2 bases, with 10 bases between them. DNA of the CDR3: TGTGCCAGCAGTGAAATGTCAGTCGGCAATCAGCCCCAGCATTTT. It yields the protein CASSEMSVGNQPQHF.

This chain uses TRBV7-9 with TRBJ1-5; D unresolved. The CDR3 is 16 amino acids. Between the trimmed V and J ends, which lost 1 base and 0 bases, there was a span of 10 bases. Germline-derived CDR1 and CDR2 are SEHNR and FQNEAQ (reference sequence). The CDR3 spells CASSLDSRDSNQPQHF. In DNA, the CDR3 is TGTGCCAGCAGCTTAGATAGCCGGGATAGCAATCAGCCCCAGCATTTT.

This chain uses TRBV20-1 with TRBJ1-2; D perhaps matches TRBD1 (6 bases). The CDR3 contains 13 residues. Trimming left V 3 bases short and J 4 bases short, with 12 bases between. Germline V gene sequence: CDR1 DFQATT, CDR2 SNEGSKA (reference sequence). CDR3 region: CSASGDRFYGYTF. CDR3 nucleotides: TGCAGTGCTAGTGGAGACAGGTTCTATGGCTACACCTTC.

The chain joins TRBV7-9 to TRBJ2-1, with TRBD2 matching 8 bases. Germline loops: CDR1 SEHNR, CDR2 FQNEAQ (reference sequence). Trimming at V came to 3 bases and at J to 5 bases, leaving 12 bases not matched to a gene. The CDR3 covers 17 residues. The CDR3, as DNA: TGTGCCAGCAGCTTCCCAGTATCGGGGGGGCCCAACAATGAGCAGTTCTTC. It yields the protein CASSFPVSGGPNNEQFF.

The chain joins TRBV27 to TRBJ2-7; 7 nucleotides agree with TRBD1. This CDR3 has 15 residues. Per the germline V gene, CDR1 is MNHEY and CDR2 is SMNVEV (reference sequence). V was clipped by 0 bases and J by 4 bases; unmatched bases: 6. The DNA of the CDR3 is TGTGCCAGCAGTTTATCAGGACAGGCAACTTACGAGCAGTACTTC. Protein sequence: CASSLSGQATYEQYF.

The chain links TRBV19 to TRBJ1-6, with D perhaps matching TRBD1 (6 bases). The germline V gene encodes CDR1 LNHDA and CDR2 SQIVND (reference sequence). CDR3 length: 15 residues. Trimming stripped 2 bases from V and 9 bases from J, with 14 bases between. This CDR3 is CASSINWMDSSPLHF. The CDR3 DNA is TGTGCCAGTAGTATAAATTGGATGGACAGTTCACCCCTCCACTTT.

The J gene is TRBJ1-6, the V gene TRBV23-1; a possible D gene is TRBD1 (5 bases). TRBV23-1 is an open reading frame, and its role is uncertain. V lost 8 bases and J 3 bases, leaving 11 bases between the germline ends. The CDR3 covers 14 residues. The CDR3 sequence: CASAGGDYNSPLHF. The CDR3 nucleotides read TGCGCCAGCGCGGGAGGGGACTATAATTCACCCCTCCACTTT.

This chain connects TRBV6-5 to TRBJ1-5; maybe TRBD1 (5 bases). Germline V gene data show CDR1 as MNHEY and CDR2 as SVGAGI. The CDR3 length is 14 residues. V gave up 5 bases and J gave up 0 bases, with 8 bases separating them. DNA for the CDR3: TGTGCCAGCAGTACACAGGATAGCAATCAGCCCCAGCATTTT. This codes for CASSTQDSNQPQHF.

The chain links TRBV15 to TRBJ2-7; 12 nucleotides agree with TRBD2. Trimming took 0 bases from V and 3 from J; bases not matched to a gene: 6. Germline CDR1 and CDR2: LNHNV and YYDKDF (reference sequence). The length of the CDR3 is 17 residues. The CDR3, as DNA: TGTGCCACCAGCAGAGATCCCCGGACTAGCGGGGTCTACGAGCAGTACTTC. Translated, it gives CATSRDPRTSGVYEQYF.

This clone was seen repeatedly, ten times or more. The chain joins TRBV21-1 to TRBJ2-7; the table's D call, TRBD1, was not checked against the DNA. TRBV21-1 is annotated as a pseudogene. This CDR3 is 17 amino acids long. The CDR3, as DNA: TGTGCCAGCAGCAAAACGGTGAAAGGACAGGGAGGAAGAGAGCAGTACTTC. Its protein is CASSKTVKGQGGREQYF.

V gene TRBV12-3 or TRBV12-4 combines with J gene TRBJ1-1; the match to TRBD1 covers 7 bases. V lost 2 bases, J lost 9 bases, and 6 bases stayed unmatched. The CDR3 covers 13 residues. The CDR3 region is CASSLKRTGKAFF. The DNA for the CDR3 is TGTGCCAGCAGTTTAAAGCGGACAGGAAAAGCTTTCTTT.

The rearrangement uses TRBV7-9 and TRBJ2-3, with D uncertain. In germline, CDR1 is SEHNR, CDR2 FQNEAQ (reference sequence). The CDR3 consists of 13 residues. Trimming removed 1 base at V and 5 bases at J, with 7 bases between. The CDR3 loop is CASSLGSGDTQYF. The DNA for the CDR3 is TGTGCCAGCAGCTTAGGGTCAGGAGATACGCAGTATTTT.

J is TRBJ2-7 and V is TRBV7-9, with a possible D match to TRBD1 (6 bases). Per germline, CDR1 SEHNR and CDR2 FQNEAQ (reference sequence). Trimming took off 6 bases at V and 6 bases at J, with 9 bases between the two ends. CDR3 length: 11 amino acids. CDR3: CASSRGGEQYF. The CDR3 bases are TGTGCCAGCAGTCGAGGGGGCGAGCAGTACTTC.

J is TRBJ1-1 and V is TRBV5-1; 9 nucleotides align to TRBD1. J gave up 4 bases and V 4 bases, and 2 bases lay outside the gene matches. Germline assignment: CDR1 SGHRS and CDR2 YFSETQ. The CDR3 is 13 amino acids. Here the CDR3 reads CASSMTGGTEAFF. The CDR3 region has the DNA TGCGCCAGCAGCATGACAGGGGGCACTGAAGCTTTCTTT.

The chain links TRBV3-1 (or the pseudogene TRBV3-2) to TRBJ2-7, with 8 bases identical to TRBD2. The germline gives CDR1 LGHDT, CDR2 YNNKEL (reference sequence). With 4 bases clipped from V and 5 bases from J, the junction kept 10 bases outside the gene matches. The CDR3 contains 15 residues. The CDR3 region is CASSLGTGGGHEQYF. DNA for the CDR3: TGTGCCAGCAGCCTCGGCACTGGCGGGGGGCACGAGCAGTACTTC.

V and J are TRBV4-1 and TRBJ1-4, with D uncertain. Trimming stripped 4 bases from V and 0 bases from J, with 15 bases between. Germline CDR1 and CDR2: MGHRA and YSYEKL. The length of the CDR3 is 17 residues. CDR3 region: CASSPRPGEATNEKLFF. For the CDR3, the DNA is TGCGCCAGCAGCCCTCGGCCCGGGGAGGCAACTAATGAAAAACTGTTTTTT.

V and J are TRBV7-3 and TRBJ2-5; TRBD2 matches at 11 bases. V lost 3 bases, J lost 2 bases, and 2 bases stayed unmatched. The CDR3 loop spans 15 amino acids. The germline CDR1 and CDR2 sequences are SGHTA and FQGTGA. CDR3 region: CASSFSGGGQETQYF. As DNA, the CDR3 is TGTGCCAGCAGCTTTAGCGGGGGGGGTCAAGAGACCCAGTACTTC.

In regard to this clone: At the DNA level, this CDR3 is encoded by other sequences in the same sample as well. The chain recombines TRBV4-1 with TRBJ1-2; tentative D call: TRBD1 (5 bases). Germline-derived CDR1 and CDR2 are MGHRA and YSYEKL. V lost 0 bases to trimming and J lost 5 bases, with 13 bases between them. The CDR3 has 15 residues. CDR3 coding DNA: TGCGCCAGCAGCCAAGACCACACAGGCCCATATGGCTACACCTTC. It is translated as CASSQDHTGPYGYTF.

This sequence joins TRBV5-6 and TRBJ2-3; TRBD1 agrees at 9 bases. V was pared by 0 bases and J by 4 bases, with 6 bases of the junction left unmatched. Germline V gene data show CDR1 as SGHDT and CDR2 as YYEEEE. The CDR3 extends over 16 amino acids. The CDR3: CASSLVGTGRADTQYF. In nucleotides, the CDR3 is TGTGCCAGCAGCTTGGTAGGGACAGGGCGGGCAGATACGCAGTATTTT.

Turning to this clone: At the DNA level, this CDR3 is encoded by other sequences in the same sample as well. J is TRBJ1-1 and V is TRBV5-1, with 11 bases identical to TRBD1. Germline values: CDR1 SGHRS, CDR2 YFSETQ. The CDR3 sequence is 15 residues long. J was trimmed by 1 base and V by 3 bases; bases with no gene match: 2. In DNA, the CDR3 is TGCGCCAGCAGCTGGGGGACAGGGGGGAACACTGAAGCTTTCTTT. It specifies CASSWGTGGNTEAFF.

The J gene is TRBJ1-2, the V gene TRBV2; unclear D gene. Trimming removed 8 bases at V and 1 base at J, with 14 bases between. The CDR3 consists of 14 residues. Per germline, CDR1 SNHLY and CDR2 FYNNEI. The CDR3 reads CASSLSRNNYGYTF. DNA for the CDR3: TGTGCCAGCTCCCTCTCCAGGAATAACTATGGCTACACCTTC.

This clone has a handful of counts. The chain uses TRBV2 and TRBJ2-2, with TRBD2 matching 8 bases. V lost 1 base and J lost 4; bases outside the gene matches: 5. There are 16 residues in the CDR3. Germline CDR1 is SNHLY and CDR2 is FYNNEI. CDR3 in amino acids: CASSEEGGGTTGELFF. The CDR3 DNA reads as TGTGCCAGCAGTGAAGAAGGCGGGGGGACCACCGGGGAGCTGTTTTTT.

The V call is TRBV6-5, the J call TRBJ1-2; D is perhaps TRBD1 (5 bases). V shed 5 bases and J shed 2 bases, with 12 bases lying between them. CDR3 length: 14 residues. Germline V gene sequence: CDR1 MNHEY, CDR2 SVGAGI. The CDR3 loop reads CASSTGLLNYGYTF. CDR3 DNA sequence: TGTGCCAGCAGTACGGGACTCCTGAACTATGGCTACACCTTC.

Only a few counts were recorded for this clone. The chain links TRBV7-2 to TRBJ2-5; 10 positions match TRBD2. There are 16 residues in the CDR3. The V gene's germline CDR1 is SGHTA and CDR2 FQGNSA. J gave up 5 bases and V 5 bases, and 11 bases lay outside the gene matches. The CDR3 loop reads CASSAMGLAGAETQYF. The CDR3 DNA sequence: TGTGCCAGCAGCGCCATGGGCCTAGCGGGGGCGGAGACCCAGTACTTC. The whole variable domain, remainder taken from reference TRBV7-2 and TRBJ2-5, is GAGVSQSPSNKVTEKGKDVELRCDPISGHTALYWYRQSLGQGLEFLIYFQGNSAPDKSGLPSDRFSAERTGGSVSTLTIQRTQQEDSAVYLCASSAMGLAGAETQYFGPGTRLLVL.

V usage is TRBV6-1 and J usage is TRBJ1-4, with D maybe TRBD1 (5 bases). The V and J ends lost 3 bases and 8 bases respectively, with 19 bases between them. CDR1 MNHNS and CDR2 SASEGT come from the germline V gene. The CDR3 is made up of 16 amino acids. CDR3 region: CASSDRDLGVEEKLFF. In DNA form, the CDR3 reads TGTGCCAGCAGTGATCGGGACTTAGGGGTAGAAGAAAAACTGTTTTTT.

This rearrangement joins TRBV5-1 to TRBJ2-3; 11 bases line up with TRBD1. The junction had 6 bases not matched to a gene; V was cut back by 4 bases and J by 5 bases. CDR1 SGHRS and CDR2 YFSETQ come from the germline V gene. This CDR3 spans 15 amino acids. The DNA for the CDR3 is TGCGCCAGCAGCCGGACAGGGGGCATCAAAGATACGCAGTATTTT. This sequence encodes CASSRTGGIKDTQYF.

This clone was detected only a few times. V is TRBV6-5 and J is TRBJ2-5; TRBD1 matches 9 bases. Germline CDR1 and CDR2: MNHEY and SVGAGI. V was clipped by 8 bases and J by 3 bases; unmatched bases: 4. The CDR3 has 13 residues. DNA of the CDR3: TGTGCCAGCGCCTGGGACAGGGAAGAGACCCAGTACTTC. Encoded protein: CASAWDREETQYF.

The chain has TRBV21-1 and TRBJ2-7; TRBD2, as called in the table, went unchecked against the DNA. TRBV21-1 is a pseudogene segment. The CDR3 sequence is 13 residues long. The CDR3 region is CARPGLGNYEQYF. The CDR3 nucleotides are TGTGCCAGACCGGGACTGGGGAACTACGAGCAGTACTTC.

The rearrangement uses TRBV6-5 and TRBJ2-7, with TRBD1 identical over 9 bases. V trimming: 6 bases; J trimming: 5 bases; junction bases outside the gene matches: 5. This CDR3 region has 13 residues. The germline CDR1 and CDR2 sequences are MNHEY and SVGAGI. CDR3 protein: CASRMGQGHEQYF. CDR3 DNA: TGTGCCAGCAGGATGGGACAGGGTCACGAGCAGTACTTC.